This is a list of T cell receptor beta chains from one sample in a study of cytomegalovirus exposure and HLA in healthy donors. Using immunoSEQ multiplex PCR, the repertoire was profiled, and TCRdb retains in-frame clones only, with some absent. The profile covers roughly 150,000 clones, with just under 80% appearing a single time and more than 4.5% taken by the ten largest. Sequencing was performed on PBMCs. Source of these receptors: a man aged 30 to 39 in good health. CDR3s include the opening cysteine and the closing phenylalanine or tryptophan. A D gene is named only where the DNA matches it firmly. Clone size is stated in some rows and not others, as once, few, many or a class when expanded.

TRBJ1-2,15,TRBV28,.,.,TGTGCCAGCAGTAAAATACAGGGTCCTGGACATGGCTACACCTTC,CASSKIQGPGHGYTF
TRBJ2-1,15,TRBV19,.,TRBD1,TGTGCCAGTAGTATGCGAGGGGGCGCCTACAATGAGCAGTTCTTC,CASSMRGGAYNEQFF
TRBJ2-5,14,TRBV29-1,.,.,TGCAGCGTTGGCCCCACAGGGAGGGGAGAGACCCAGTACTTC,CSVGPTGRGETQYF
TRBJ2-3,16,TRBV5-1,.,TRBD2,TGCGCCAGCAGCTTGGCCGCGGGAGCGGGCACAGATACGCAGTATTTT,CASSLAAGAGTDTQYF
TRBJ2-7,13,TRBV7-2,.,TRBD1,TGTGCCAGCAGCTTTAGGGGGCAGAGCGAGCAGTACTTC,CASSFRGQSEQYF
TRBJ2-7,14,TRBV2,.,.,TGTGCCAGCAGTGAAAGACTAGTCACCTACGAGCAGTACTTC,CASSERLVTYEQYF
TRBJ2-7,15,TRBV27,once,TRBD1,TGTGCCAGCAGCCACCCCCTTATTGGGACAGGCGAGCAGTACTTC,CASSHPLIGTGEQYF
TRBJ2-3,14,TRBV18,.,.,TGTGCCAGCTCACCACCGGCTAGCCCAGATACGCAGTATTTT,CASSPPASPDTQYF
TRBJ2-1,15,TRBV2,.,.,TGTGCCAGCAGTCCGACTAGTGGAGTCTACAATGAGCAGTTCTTC,CASSPTSGVYNEQFF
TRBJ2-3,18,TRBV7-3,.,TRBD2,TGTGCCAGCAGCTCGCTTGGGAAAAGCGGGAGTGGCACAGATACGCAGTATTTT,CASSSLGKSGSGTDTQYF
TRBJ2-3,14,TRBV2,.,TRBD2,TGTGCCAGCCTTACGGGCGGGAGAACAGATACGCAGTATTTT,CASLTGGRTDTQYF
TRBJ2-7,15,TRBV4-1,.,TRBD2,TGCGCCAGCAGCTCCCGGACTAGCGGGACCTACGAGCAGTACTTC,CASSSRTSGTYEQYF
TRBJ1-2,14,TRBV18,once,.,TGTGCCAGCTCACCCAACGGGGGGGACTATGGCTACACCTTC,CASSPNGGDYGYTF
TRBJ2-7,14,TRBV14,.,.,TGTGCCAGCAGCCAAGATGGCCTCTCCTACGAGCAGTACTTC,CASSQDGLSYEQYF
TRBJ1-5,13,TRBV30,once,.,TGTGCCTGGAGTGTGGGCAGGGCTCAGCCCCAGCATTTT,CAWSVGRAQPQHF
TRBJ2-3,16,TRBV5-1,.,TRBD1,TGCGCCAGCAGCTACATCCCGGGACAGGGTGCAGATACGCAGTATTTT,CASSYIPGQGADTQYF
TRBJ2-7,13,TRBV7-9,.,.,TGTGCCAGCAGCTTAAACTCCGAGGTCGAGCAGTACTTC,CASSLNSEVEQYF
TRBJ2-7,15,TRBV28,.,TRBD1,TGTGCCAGCAGTTCGCCGGGACAGGGAACAAACGAGCAGTACTTC,CASSSPGQGTNEQYF
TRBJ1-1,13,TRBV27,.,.,TGTGCCAGCAGTTTTACGGTGAACACTGAAGCTTTCTTT,CASSFTVNTEAFF